This T cell receptor (beta chain) stems from a study of regulatory T cells in long-lasting Graves disease. This CDR3 spans 15 amino acids. The germline CDR1 and CDR2 sequences are MDHEN and SYDVKM. The ends were cut back, 10 bases at V and 0 bases at J, with 15 bases in the middle. This clonotype was seen repeatedly, ten times or more. Stated time point: newly diagnosed GD, antithyroid drugs for less than 3 months. From RNA extracted from PBMCs, the TCR library was made. Libraries of TCR beta came from iRepertoire HTBI primers plus Arm-PCR of CDR3 regions. From the multiplex PCR reads, TCRdb called clonotypes with MiXCR, one entry per CDR3 protein. The data show 320,000 or so distinct CDR3 sequences, with under 20% seen just once and roughly 35% held by the top ten.

This sample comprised peripheral blood mononuclear cells (PBMCs), obtained at new diagnosis, from a patient treated with antithyroid drugs. The rearrangement joins TRBV28 to TRBJ1-4; D is perhaps TRBD1 (5 bases). The TCR originated in a female donor with Graves disease. The CDR3 sequence: CATARGKATNEKLFF. As DNA, the CDR3 is TGTGCCACCGCGAGGGGCAAGGCAACTAATGAAAAACTGTTTTTT.